These 15 T cell receptor beta chains were sequenced from one sample in a study of cytomegalovirus exposure and HLA in healthy donors. PCR primers comprised 60 Vbeta and 13 Jbeta primers. Profiling relied on immunoSEQ multiplex PCR, and the TCRdb table lists in-frame clones only, not all of them. The data show some 150,000 clones, with under 75% seen just once and 6% to 8.5% held by the top ten. Sequencing input: PBMCs. These receptors were taken from a woman aged 60-75 years in good health and CMV-seropositive.

This chain's CDR3 is CASSPAAKSYEQYF. The CDR3 DNA sequence: TGTGCCAGCTCCCCAGCGGCCAAATCCTACGAGCAGTACTTC. This chain links TRBV18 with TRBJ2-7; D perhaps matches TRBD2 (5 bases). Germline V gene sequence: CDR1 KGHSH, CDR2 LQKENI. Trimming took off 6 bases at V and 1 base at J, with 13 bases between the two ends. This CDR3 is 14 amino acids long.

The chain employs TRBV7-9 and TRBJ2-1; maybe TRBD2 (6 bases). Germline CDR1 reads SEHNR; CDR2 reads FQNEAQ (reference sequence). Trimming stripped 5 bases from V and 7 bases from J, with 18 bases between. The CDR3 consists of 15 residues. This CDR3 reads CASSLGTPMWNEQFF. The CDR3 DNA reads as TGTGCCAGCAGCCTGGGGACTCCTATGTGGAATGAGCAGTTCTTC.

This clone came up once. The rearrangement links TRBV5-1 to TRBJ2-5; no firm D call. The V end was cut by 1 base, the J end by 1 base, with 5 bases between. Per the germline V gene, CDR1 is SGHRS and CDR2 is YFSETQ. This CDR3 has 13 amino acids. This CDR3 is CASSLSFQETQYF. The CDR3 DNA reads TGCGCCAGCAGCTTGAGCTTCCAAGAGACCCAGTACTTC.

This chain uses TRBV7-8 with TRBJ1-2, with a weak D call TRBD1 (5 bases). With 5 bases removed from V and 11 bases from J, the gap between germline ends came to 18 bases. CDR1 is SGHVS and CDR2 is FQNEAQ in the germline V gene. The CDR3 runs to 13 residues. The CDR3, as DNA: TGTGCCAGCAGCATGGGCCCCTCGCGGGGGTACACCTTC. It yields the protein CASSMGPSRGYTF.

The chain combines TRBV2 with TRBJ2-1; 7 bases align to TRBD2. CDR3 length equals 14 residues. V lost 1 base, J lost 7 bases, and 4 bases stayed unmatched. Germline V gives CDR1 SNHLY, CDR2 FYNNEI. CDR3 sequence (DNA): TGTGCCAGCAGTGAAGAGAGCGGGGAGAATGAGCAGTTCTTC. This sequence encodes CASSEESGENEQFF.

This clone was seen a single time. CDR3 in DNA: TGTGCCAGCAGTGAATGGGAGTTAAATGAGCAGTTCTTC. Protein sequence: CASSEWELNEQFF. The chain recombines TRBV2 with TRBJ2-1; maybe TRBD2 (5 bases). Trimming took off 2 bases at V and 7 bases at J, with 9 bases between the two ends. CDR1 and CDR2 from the germline V gene are SNHLY and FYNNEI. CDR3 length equals 13 residues.

This chain connects TRBV2 to TRBJ2-5; D is unclear. Looked up from germline, CDR1 is SNHLY and CDR2 is FYNNEI. The CDR3 has 16 residues. V was shortened by 7 bases and J by 3 bases, with 21 bases between the two germline ends. The chain's CDR3 is CASITVFGPAKETQYF. CDR3 nucleotides: TGTGCCAGCATCACAGTCTTCGGCCCCGCCAAAGAGACCCAGTACTTC.

The chain has TRBV4-1 and TRBJ1-5; 9 bases are a match to TRBD1. The J segment lost 7 bases and the V segment lost 0 bases, leaving 7 bases of the junction unmatched. This CDR3 is built from 16 residues. Germline loops: CDR1 MGHRA, CDR2 YSYEKL. The CDR3 region has the DNA TGCGCCAGCAGCCAAGATCTGGGACAGGGTCGGCAGCCCCAGCATTTT. Amino acids: CASSQDLGQGRQPQHF.

This sequence joins TRBV4-3 and TRBJ2-7; 8 nucleotides align to TRBD1. Germline lookup yields CDR1 LGHNA and CDR2 YSLEER. V lost 5 bases, J lost 5 bases, and 11 bases stayed unmatched. The CDR3 length is 15 residues. For the CDR3, the DNA is TGCGCCAGCAGCTTAAGGGAGCAGGGGGCTAACGAGCAGTACTTC. Translated, it gives CASSLREQGANEQYF.

This clone occurred a few times. This chain connects TRBV7-8 to TRBJ2-1; TRBD1 agrees at 9 bases. The V gene end was trimmed by 4 bases and the J gene end by 7 bases; junction bases not matched to a gene: 5. Germline lookup yields CDR1 SGHVS and CDR2 FQNEAQ. The CDR3 runs 14 residues. CDR3 sequence reads: CASSSRDRVNEQFF. CDR3 in DNA: TGTGCCAGCAGCTCCCGGGACAGGGTGAATGAGCAGTTCTTC.

The CDR3 DNA reads TGTGCCATCAGTGAGTCGGGACAGACCAATCAGCCCCAGCATTTT. Translation gives CAISESGQTNQPQHF. The V and J genes are TRBV10-3 and TRBJ1-5, with TRBD1 matching 7 bases. CDR3 length equals 15 residues. In germline, CDR1 is ENHRY, CDR2 SYGVKD. The J segment lost 3 bases and the V segment lost 0 bases, leaving 2 bases of the junction unmatched.

V usage is TRBV7-2 and J usage is TRBJ2-6, with 10 bases that match TRBD1. The CDR3 length is 18 residues. With V trimmed by 5 bases and J by 2 bases, 9 bases remained unmatched. Per germline, CDR1 SGHTA and CDR2 FQGNSA. CDR3 protein: CASSTRTGGWAGANVLTF. In DNA, the CDR3 is TGTGCCAGCAGCACCAGGACAGGGGGGTGGGCTGGGGCCAACGTCCTGACTTTC.

The V and J genes are TRBV2 and TRBJ2-3; weak D call: TRBD2 (5 bases). V was pared by 4 bases and J by 0 bases, with 11 bases between. Germline CDR1 and CDR2: SNHLY and FYNNEI. The CDR3 extends over 15 amino acids. CDR3 coding DNA: TGTGCCAGCAGTGTTTCTAGCCGTAGCACAGATACGCAGTATTTT. This gives the protein CASSVSSRSTDTQYF.

This clone was observed a handful of times. The rearrangement joins TRBV19 to TRBJ2-1; D remains ambiguous. V lost 10 bases and J 5 bases, leaving 18 bases between the germline ends. The CDR3 has 14 amino acids. Germline V gives CDR1 LNHDA, CDR2 SQIVND (reference sequence). CDR3 protein: CATPRHPGNNEQFF. CDR3 bases: TGTGCCACCCCTAGGCACCCCGGCAACAATGAGCAGTTCTTC. The variable domain in full, completed from reference TRBV19 and TRBJ2-1, reads DGGITQSPKYLFRKEGQNVTLSCEQNLNHDAMYWYRQDPGQGLRLIYYSQIVNDFQKGDIAEGYSVSREKKESFPLTVTSAQKNPTAFYLCATPRHPGNNEQFFGPGTRLTVL.

In this sample, this clone turned up a few times. V and J are TRBV13 and TRBJ2-7; D is possibly TRBD2 (5 bases). The CDR3 is made up of 11 amino acids. CDR1 is PRHDT and CDR2 is FYEKMQ in the germline V gene (reference sequence). V lost 2 bases and J 7 bases, leaving 6 bases between the germline ends. The CDR3 loop reads CASSLRGEQYF. In nucleotides, the CDR3 is TGTGCCAGCAGCTTACGGGGTGAGCAGTACTTC.